The 10 T cell receptor beta chains below were found in one sample sequenced in a study of OX40 agonist ivuxolimab in advanced cancers. Profiling relied on immunoSEQ multiplex PCR, and the TCRdb table lists in-frame clones only, not all of them. The table shows 70,000 to 90,000 clones, with around four fifths occurring only once. This specimen was CD4+ or CD8+ T cells sorted from blood, taken in a trial of the OX40 agonist ivuxolimab. The receptors shown here come from an adult with an advanced solid tumor such as melanoma, head and neck, liver or kidney cancer.

The chain carries TRBV7-6 and TRBJ1-1, with D possibly TRBD1 on 5 matching bases. CDR1 is SGHVS, CDR2 FNYEAQ, per germline. Trimming took 5 bases from V and 6 from J, leaving 19 bases between them. CDR3 length: 15 residues. The CDR3 reads CASSPRQTPRPEAFF. CDR3 coding DNA: TGTGCCAGCAGCCCGAGACAGACCCCTAGACCTGAAGCTTTCTTT.

The chain has TRBV19 and TRBJ2-1, with 7 bases identical to TRBD2. Germline assignment: CDR1 LNHDA and CDR2 SQIVND (reference sequence). Trimming took 10 bases from V and 3 from J; bases not matched to a gene: 6. CDR3 length equals 13 residues. CDR3 nucleotide sequence: TGTGCCACGACTAGCAGCCTCTACAATGAGCAGTTCTTC. Its protein is CATTSSLYNEQFF. The variable domain in full, completed from reference TRBV19 and TRBJ2-1, reads DGGITQSPKYLFRKEGQNVTLSCEQNLNHDAMYWYRQDPGQGLRLIYYSQIVNDFQKGDIAEGYSVSREKKESFPLTVTSAQKNPTAFYLCATTSSLYNEQFFGPGTRLTVL.

The V gene is TRBV11-2, the J gene TRBJ1-2; 8 bases are shared with TRBD1. The junction had 11 bases not matched to a gene; V was cut back by 0 bases and J by 8 bases. The CDR3 sequence is 16 residues long. The germline CDR1 and CDR2 sequences are SGHAT and FQNNGV. For the CDR3, the DNA is TGTGCCAGCAGCTTAGATCAAGATTGGACAGGGAAAGGCTACACCTTC. Its protein is CASSLDQDWTGKGYTF.

The V call is TRBV4-3, the J call TRBJ2-2; weak D call: TRBD1 (6 bases). Looked up from germline, CDR1 is LGHNA and CDR2 is YSLEER. The CDR3 spans 17 residues. The ends were cut back, 3 bases at V and 3 bases at J, with 17 bases in the middle. The CDR3 spells CASSQPVVTGHTGELFF. The CDR3 DNA reads as TGCGCCAGCAGCCAGCCTGTTGTGACAGGTCACACCGGGGAGCTGTTTTTT.

The chain employs TRBV9 and TRBJ2-7; possibly TRBD2 for D (7 bases). Germline CDR1 SGDLS, CDR2 YYNGEE. The CDR3 length is 16 residues. V was cut by 4 bases and J by 0 bases, with 17 bases left in between. This CDR3 is CASSRGGAAVSYEQYF. DNA for the CDR3: TGTGCCAGCAGCAGAGGGGGGGCCGCGGTCTCCTACGAGCAGTACTTC.

The chain recombines TRBV15 with TRBJ2-7, with TRBD1 identical over 11 bases. This CDR3 region has 15 residues. With 4 bases clipped from V and 3 bases from J, the junction kept 5 bases outside the gene matches. Germline V gene lookup returns CDR1 LNHNV and CDR2 YYDKDF (reference sequence). CDR3 nucleotide sequence: TGTGCCACCAGCACCCCCGGGACAGGGGGCTACGAGCAGTACTTC. It translates to CATSTPGTGGYEQYF.

Judged by abundance, this clone is medium-sized. The V call is TRBV15, the J call TRBJ1-2, with D uncertain. This CDR3 has 14 residues. CDR1 and CDR2 (germline): LNHNV, YYDKDF (reference sequence). V lost 1 base and J 5 bases, leaving 11 bases between the germline ends. In DNA, the CDR3 is TGTGCCACCAGCAGAGGTGAGGGAAGTTATGGCTACACCTTC. Amino acids: CATSRGEGSYGYTF.

The genes are TRBV2 and TRBJ2-4; 9 bases fit TRBD1. With 7 bases clipped from V and 8 bases from J, the junction kept 6 bases outside the gene matches. CDR1 and CDR2 from the germline V gene are SNHLY and FYNNEI. This CDR3 is built from 13 residues. The CDR3 spells CASTRTGDDIQYF. For the CDR3, the DNA is TGTGCCAGCACACGGACAGGGGACGACATTCAGTACTTC.

The V call is TRBV27, the J call TRBJ2-7, with D tentatively TRBD1 or TRBD2 (6 bases each). CDR1 MNHEY and CDR2 SMNVEV come from the germline V gene (reference sequence). The CDR3 is 15 residues long. V lost 6 bases and J lost 0, with 15 bases in between. The CDR3 here is CASRYGQTSSYEQYF. The CDR3 DNA reads as TGTGCCAGCAGATATGGACAGACTAGCTCCTACGAGCAGTACTTC.

The V gene is TRBV2, the J gene TRBJ2-1; 10 nucleotides match TRBD2. Per the germline V gene, CDR1 is SNHLY and CDR2 is FYNNEI. CDR3 size: 15 residues. V gave up 3 bases and J gave up 7 bases; unmatched junction bases: 6. The CDR3 DNA sequence: TGTGCCAGCAGTGAGATAAGGACTAGCGGAAATGAGCAGTTCTTC. It yields the protein CASSEIRTSGNEQFF.